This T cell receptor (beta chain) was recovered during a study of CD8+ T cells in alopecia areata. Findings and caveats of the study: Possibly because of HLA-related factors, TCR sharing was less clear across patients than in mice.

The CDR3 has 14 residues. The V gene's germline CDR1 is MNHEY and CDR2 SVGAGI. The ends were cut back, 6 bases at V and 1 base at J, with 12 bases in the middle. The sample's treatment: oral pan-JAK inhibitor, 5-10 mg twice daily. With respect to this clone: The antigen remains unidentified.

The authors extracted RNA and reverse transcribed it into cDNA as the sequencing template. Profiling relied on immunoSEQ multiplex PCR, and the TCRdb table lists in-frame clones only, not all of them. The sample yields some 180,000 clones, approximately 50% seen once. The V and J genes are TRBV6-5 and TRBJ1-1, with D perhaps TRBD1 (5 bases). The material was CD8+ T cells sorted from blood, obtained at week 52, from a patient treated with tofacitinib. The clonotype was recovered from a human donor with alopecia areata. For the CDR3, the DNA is TGTGCCAGCAGGCCGGACACCTGGAACACTGAAGCTTTCTTT. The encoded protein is CASRPDTWNTEAFF.